Ten or more counts support the clone carrying this T cell receptor (beta chain). The hyperthyroidism patients had all been newly diagnosed, and their disease duration was under 2 months. Their ages ranged from 18 to 65 years. This record belongs to a study of T cells in Graves' hyperthyroidism and ophthalmopathy. The CDR3 loop spans 13 amino acids. The germline gives CDR1 MDHEN, CDR2 SYDVKM. The V and J ends lost 4 bases and 5 bases respectively, with 12 bases between them. What was amplified from RNA transcripts were TCR beta CDR3 regions. An initial round of RT-PCR targeting the TCR CDR3 relied on the HTBI primer set. TCRdb reprocessed the multiplex PCR reads via MiXCR and lists one record per CDR3 protein. This sample has 450,000 to 600,000 distinct CDR3 sequences, with about 14% found just once.

The receptor was isolated from a woman aged 40 to 55 with Graves' hyperthyroidism. The sequencing sample was made of blood. This rearrangement joins TRBV28 to TRBJ2-7; D is undetermined. The CDR3: CASSSPPDDEQYF. The CDR3 bases are TGTGCCAGCAGTTCCCCCCCTGACGACGAGCAGTACTTC.